The 21 T cell receptor beta chains reported below all come from one sample, sequenced in a study of T cell responses to AZD1222 COVID-19 vaccine. Generated by immunoSEQ multiplex PCR, the TCRdb table keeps only in-frame clones and is missing some. The top ten clones hold approximately 5% of a sample with around 110,000 clones, 75% to 90% of them seen once. Sample: peripheral blood, taken on day 0 of AZD1222 vaccination. The source of these receptors is an adult in good health.

This chain connects TRBV5-4 to TRBJ2-7, with unresolved D. V was pared by 4 bases and J by 2 bases, with 19 bases between. This CDR3 has 16 residues. Germline V gene data show CDR1 as SGHNT and CDR2 as YYREEE (reference sequence). The CDR3 region has the DNA TGTGCCAGCAGCACACTGACCCCGGGTTACACCTACGAGCAGTACTTC. Its protein product is CASSTLTPGYTYEQYF.

The V and J genes are TRBV9 and TRBJ1-2; a weak D match, TRBD1 (6 bases). The CDR3 is 17 amino acids. Looked up from germline, CDR1 is SGDLS and CDR2 is YYNGEE. Trimming pared 0 bases from V and 6 bases from J, leaving 21 bases between. The CDR3 here is CASSVATRGDRYDGYTF. The CDR3 DNA sequence: TGTGCCAGCAGCGTAGCTACGAGGGGAGACAGGTATGATGGCTACACCTTC.

This chain links TRBV7-9 with TRBJ1-6, with D unclear. Trimming removed 5 bases from V and 7 bases from J, with 3 bases in between. The CDR3 loop spans 11 amino acids. CDR1 and CDR2 (germline): SEHNR, FQNEAQ (reference sequence). CDR3 sequence: CASSDNSPLHF. The CDR3 DNA reads as TGTGCCAGCAGCGACAATTCACCCCTCCACTTT.

In DNA, the CDR3 is TGTGCCAGCAGCCCCGGGGGGATCTACACCGGGGAGCTGTTTTTT. It specifies CASSPGGIYTGELFF. This chain links TRBV5-8 with TRBJ2-2; 7 bases line up with TRBD2. The CDR3 length is 15 residues. Trimming cost V 4 bases and J 3 bases; bases outside gene matches: 6. Germline CDR1 is SGHTS and CDR2 is YDEGEE. Supplemented by reference TRBV5-8 and TRBJ2-2, the full variable domain reads EAGVTQSPTHLIKTRGQQATLRCSPISGHTSVYWYQQALGLGLQFLLWYDEGEERNRGNFPPRFSGRQFPNYSSELNVNALELEDSALYLCASSPGGIYTGELFFGEGSRLTVL.

The rearrangement links TRBV18 to TRBJ1-1; D uncertain. This CDR3 has 11 residues. The V gene lost 8 bases and the J gene lost 0 bases, with 4 bases spanning the gap. Germline loops: CDR1 KGHSH, CDR2 LQKENI. In DNA form, the CDR3 reads TGTGCCAGCCAGATGAACACTGAAGCTTTCTTT. It specifies CASQMNTEAFF.

This clone was detected once. This chain connects TRBV5-1 to TRBJ2-1, with 12 bases fitting TRBD2. Germline loops: CDR1 SGHRS, CDR2 YFSETQ. The CDR3 spans 16 residues. V gave up 4 bases and J gave up 2 bases; unmatched junction bases: 4. CDR3 nucleotide sequence: TGCGCCAGCAGCCCGAGGACTAGCGGGACCTACAATGAGCAGTTCTTC. It specifies CASSPRTSGTYNEQFF.

The V gene is TRBV15, the J gene TRBJ1-5; tentatively, D is TRBD1 (5 bases). CDR3 length: 17 residues. V lost 5 bases, J lost 0 bases, and 17 bases lay in between. Germline CDR1 reads LNHNV; CDR2 reads YYDKDF (reference sequence). CDR3 bases: TGTGCCACCAGCGGGGGAAACACGGGTTATAGCAATCAGCCCCAGCATTTT. Protein sequence: CATSGGNTGYSNQPQHF.

This sequence joins TRBV10-1 and TRBJ1-4; D remains unclear. The germline V and J ends were trimmed by 3 bases and 0 bases, with 8 bases remaining between them. The CDR3 extends over 15 amino acids. Germline V gene data show CDR1 as WNHNN and CDR2 as SYGVQD (reference sequence). CDR3 amino acids: CASSDGSATNEKLFF. The DNA for the CDR3 is TGCGCCAGCAGTGATGGGTCAGCAACTAATGAAAAACTGTTTTTT.

The CDR3 is CASSQDPFVAGREGYEQYF. Written as DNA, the CDR3 is TGTGCCAGCAGCCAAGATCCCTTCGTGGCCGGGCGGGAGGGGTACGAGCAGTACTTC. The V call is TRBV3-1 (or the pseudogene TRBV3-2), the J call TRBJ2-7, with 9 bases aligning to TRBD2. From germline, CDR1 is LGHDT and CDR2 YNNKEL (reference sequence). This CDR3 is 19 amino acids long. Trimming at V came to 0 bases and at J to 4 bases, leaving 16 bases not matched to a gene.

The chain uses TRBV5-1 and TRBJ2-7; D possibly corresponds to TRBD2 (6 bases). Germline V CDR1 and CDR2: SGHRS, YFSETQ. V dropped 0 bases and J dropped 0 bases, with 10 bases sitting between them. The CDR3 runs 15 residues. DNA of the CDR3: TGCGCCAGCAGCTTGGCCGGGAGTAGCTCCTACGAGCAGTACTTC. Amino acid sequence: CASSLAGSSSYEQYF.

The V gene is TRBV3-1 (or the pseudogene TRBV3-2), the J gene TRBJ2-7; 7 positions agree with TRBD1. CDR1 is LGHDT and CDR2 is YNNKEL in the germline V gene (reference sequence). This CDR3 has 16 amino acids. V shed 4 bases and J 6 bases; nucleotides not matched to a gene: 15. CDR3 DNA: TGTGCCAGCAGCCCACCTGGACAGGCTAAGAATAGCGAGCAGTACTTC. It encodes CASSPPGQAKNSEQYF.

The chain has TRBV11-3 and TRBJ2-7, with 8 bases matching TRBD1. Trimming removed 6 bases from V and 4 bases from J; junction bases left unmatched: 5. This CDR3 has 13 residues. Germline CDR1 SGHNT, CDR2 YENEEA. In DNA form, the CDR3 reads TGTGCCAGCAGTTCTGGACAGGGATACGAGCAGTACTTC. Encoded protein: CASSSGQGYEQYF. The full variable domain, its missing parts supplied by reference TRBV11-3 and TRBJ2-7, is EAGVVQSPRYKIIEKKQPVAFWCNPISGHNTLYWYLQNLGQGPELLIRYENEEAVDDSQLPKDRFSAERLKGVDSTLKIQPAELGDSAVYLCASSSGQGYEQYFGPGTRLTVT.

This clone showed up just once. The gene calls are TRBV28 and TRBJ2-1; 8 bases align to TRBD2. The ends lost 4 bases at V and 7 bases at J; junction bases unmatched: 9. Germline lookup yields CDR1 MDHEN and CDR2 SYDVKM. The CDR3 has 15 residues. CDR3: CASSSGTSRTNEQFF. The CDR3 DNA follows: TGTGCCAGCAGTTCCGGGACTAGTAGGACAAATGAGCAGTTCTTC.

V is TRBV14 and J is TRBJ2-1, with D possibly being TRBD1 (5 bases). CDR1 SGHDN and CDR2 FVKESK come from the germline V gene. V lost 4 bases and J 16 bases, leaving 14 bases between the germline ends. The CDR3 is made up of 11 amino acids. The CDR3 loop is CASSRGPRPFF. The CDR3 DNA sequence: TGTGCCAGCAGCCGGGGCCCCCGCCCTTTCTTC.

The CDR3 bases are TGTGCCAGCAGTTACGGAATACAGGAATACACTGAAGCTTTCTTT. It is translated as CASSYGIQEYTEAFF. The rearrangement links TRBV6-2 or TRBV6-3 to TRBJ1-1, with D perhaps matching TRBD1 (5 bases). The V end lost 2 bases, the J end lost 3 bases, and 13 bases lay between the germline ends. Germline V gene lookup returns CDR1 MNHEY and CDR2 SVGEGT. The CDR3 has 15 amino acids.

The chain combines TRBV6-5 with TRBJ1-3, with D perhaps matching TRBD1 (5 bases). The CDR3 extends over 14 amino acids. Germline CDR1 reads MNHEY; CDR2 reads SVGAGI. V dropped 6 bases and J dropped 0 bases, with 9 bases sitting between them. This CDR3 is CASRGTYSGNTIYF. The CDR3 DNA sequence: TGTGCCAGCAGGGGGACTTACTCTGGAAACACCATATATTTT.

This clone was seen once. Relative to the germline gene, one junction end is altered; a read error may explain this. The gene calls are TRBV6-5 and TRBJ2-2; TRBD2 might be the D (5 bases). In germline, CDR1 is MNHEY, CDR2 SVGAGI. The CDR3 sequence is 14 residues long. The CDR3 reads CASCYIRGTGELFF. The CDR3 DNA reads TGTGCCAGCTGTTATATTCGGGGCACCGGGGAGCTGTTTTTT.

The V gene is TRBV6-2 or TRBV6-3, the J gene TRBJ2-5, with a tentative D call TRBD1 (5 bases). The length of the CDR3 is 15 residues. Deletions cut 2 bases from V and 1 base from J, with 11 bases between. Germline lookup yields CDR1 MNHEY and CDR2 SVGEGT. The CDR3: CASSYRFDSQETQYF. For the CDR3, the DNA is TGTGCCAGCAGTTACCGTTTCGACAGCCAAGAGACCCAGTACTTC.

This clone was observed a single time. The chain links TRBV30 to TRBJ1-2; D unclear. Trimming took 0 bases from V and 4 from J, leaving 6 bases between them. CDR1 is GTSNPN and CDR2 is SVGIG in the germline V gene (reference sequence). The CDR3 totals 12 residues. The DNA of the CDR3 is TGTGCCTGGAGTGTGGGGATCTATGGCTACACCTTC. This translates into CAWSVGIYGYTF.

This chain connects TRBV24-1 to TRBJ1-6; D is undetermined. Germline CDR1 is KGHDR and CDR2 is SFDVKD. There are 14 residues in the CDR3. V was clipped by 4 bases and J by 8 bases, with 11 bases between them. The CDR3 DNA follows: TGTGCCACCAGTGAAGCTGGGTGGGATTCACCCCTCCACTTT. Translation: CATSEAGWDSPLHF.

The chain has TRBV2 and TRBJ1-2, with D unresolved. CDR1 is SNHLY, CDR2 FYNNEI, per germline. The CDR3 runs to 12 residues. Trimming cost V 10 bases and J 8 bases, with 17 bases left between them. The CDR3: CATSGRSNGYTF. In DNA form, the CDR3 reads TGTGCCACCTCGGGTCGTTCTAACGGCTACACCTTC.